This T cell receptor beta chain emerged from a study of a mutant IDH1 vaccine in newly diagnosed glioma. Study-level background: Scheduled for weeks 1, 3, 5, 7, 11, 15, 19 and 23, eight vaccinations were given to patients. Of treated patients, approximately 62% were men and roughly 38% women, averaging roughly 40 years. Patients had received radiotherapy, temozolomide, or both previously, most receiving both.

Germline loops: CDR1 MGHRA, CDR2 YSYEKL. Trimming pared 1 base from V and 0 bases from J, leaving 12 bases between. The length of the CDR3 is 16 residues. Worth noting for this clone: Antigen: not known.

Time point: week 11, during vaccination. The study gave 300 ug of mutant IDH1 20-mer peptide per vaccine dose, with topical imiquimod. Libraries were prepared by immunoSEQ multiplex PCR; TCRdb keeps only in-frame clonotypes and omits some of them. The sample carries roughly 110,000 clones, 85% to 90% recorded once. Broader study findings: Pseudoprogression appears to have had no connection to changes in top peripheral T cell clonotypes.

Sequencing used PBMCs, obtained from a glioma patient whose treatment included an IDH1 peptide vaccine. The chain carries TRBV4-1 and TRBJ1-1; unclear D gene. The source is a woman aged 50 to 60 with glioma. Here the CDR3 DNA reads TGCGCCAGCAGCCAAGGGAAGGAGGGAATGAACACTGAAGCTTTCTTT. Translation: CASSQGKEGMNTEAFF.